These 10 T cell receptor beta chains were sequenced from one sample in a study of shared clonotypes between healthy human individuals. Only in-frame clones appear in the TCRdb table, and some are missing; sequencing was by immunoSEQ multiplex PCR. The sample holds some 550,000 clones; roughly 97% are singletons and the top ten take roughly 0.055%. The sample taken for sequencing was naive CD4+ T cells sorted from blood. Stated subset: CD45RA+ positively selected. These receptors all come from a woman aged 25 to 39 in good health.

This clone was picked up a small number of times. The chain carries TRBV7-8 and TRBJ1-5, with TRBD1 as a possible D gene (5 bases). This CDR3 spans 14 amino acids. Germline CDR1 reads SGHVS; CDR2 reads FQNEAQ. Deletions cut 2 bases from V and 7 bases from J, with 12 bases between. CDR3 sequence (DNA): TGTGCCAGCAGCTTAAGAGGGGTTCGGCAGCCCCAGCATTTT. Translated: CASSLRGVRQPQHF.

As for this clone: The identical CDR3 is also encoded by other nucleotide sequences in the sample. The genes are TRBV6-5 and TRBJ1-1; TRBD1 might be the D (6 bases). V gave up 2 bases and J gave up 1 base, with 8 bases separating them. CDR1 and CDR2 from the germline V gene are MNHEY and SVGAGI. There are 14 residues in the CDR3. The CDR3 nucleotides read TGTGCCAGCAGTTACGACAGGCGGAACACTGAAGCTTTCTTT. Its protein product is CASSYDRRNTEAFF.

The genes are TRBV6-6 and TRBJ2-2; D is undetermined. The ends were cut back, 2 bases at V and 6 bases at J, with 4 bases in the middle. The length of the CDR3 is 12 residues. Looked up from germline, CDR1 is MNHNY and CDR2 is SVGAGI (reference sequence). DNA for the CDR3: TGTGCCAGCAGTTACCTGTCCGGGGAGCTGTTTTTT. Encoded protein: CASSYLSGELFF.

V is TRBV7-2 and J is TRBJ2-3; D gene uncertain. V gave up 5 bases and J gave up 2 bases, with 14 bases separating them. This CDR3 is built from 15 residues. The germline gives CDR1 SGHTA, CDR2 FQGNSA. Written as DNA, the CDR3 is TGTGCCAGCAGCCCTCCCCCACGGTTCACAGATACGCAGTATTTT. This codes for CASSPPPRFTDTQYF.

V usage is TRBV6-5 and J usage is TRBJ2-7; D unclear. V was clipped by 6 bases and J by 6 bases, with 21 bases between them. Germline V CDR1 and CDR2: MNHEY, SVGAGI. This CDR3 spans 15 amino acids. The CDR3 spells CASSPFTLGGGEQYF. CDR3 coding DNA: TGTGCCAGCAGCCCATTCACCCTAGGCGGCGGCGAGCAGTACTTC.

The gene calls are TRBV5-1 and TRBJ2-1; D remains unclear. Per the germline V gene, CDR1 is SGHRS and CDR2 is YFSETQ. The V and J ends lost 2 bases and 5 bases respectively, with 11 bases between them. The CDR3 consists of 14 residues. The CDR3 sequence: CASSFASGNNEQFF. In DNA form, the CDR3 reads TGCGCCAGCAGCTTCGCGAGTGGGAACAATGAGCAGTTCTTC.

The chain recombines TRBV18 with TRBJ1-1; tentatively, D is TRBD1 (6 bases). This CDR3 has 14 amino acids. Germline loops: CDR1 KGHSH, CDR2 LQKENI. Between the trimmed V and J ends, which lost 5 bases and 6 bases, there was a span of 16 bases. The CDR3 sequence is CASSTGFGSAEAFF. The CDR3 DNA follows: TGTGCCAGCTCAACAGGGTTTGGATCCGCTGAAGCTTTCTTT.

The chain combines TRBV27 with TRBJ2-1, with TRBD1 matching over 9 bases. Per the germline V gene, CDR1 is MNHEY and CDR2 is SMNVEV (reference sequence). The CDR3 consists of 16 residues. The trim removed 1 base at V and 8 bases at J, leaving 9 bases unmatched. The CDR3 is CASSLLGQGRHHEQFF. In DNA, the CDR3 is TGTGCCAGCAGTTTATTGGGACAGGGAAGACACCATGAGCAGTTCTTC.

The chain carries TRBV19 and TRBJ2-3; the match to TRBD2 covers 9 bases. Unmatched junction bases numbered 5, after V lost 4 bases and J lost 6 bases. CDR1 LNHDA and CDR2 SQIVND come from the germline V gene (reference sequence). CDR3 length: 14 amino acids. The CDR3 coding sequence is TGTGCCAGTAGTAATGTAGCGGGAGACGATACGCAGTATTTT. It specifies CASSNVAGDDTQYF.

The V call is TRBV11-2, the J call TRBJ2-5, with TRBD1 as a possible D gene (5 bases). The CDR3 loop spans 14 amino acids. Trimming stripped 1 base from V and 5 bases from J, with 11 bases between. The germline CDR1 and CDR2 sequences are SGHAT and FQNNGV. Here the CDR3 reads CASSLVSGPETQYF. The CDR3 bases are TGTGCCAGCAGCTTAGTTTCAGGGCCGGAGACCCAGTACTTC. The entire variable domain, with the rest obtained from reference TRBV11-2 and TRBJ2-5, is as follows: EAGVAQSPRYKIIEKRQSVAFWCNPISGHATLYWYQQILGQGPKLLIQFQNNGVVDDSQLPKDRFSAERLKGVDSTLKIQPAKLEDSAVYLCASSLVSGPETQYFGPGTRLLVL.